The present entry profiles one T cell receptor (beta chain) with its context. Its antigen is still unknown. Base-call qualities are not available, and no considerably larger clone is one nucleotide away. The source of the sample is a study of T-cell reconstitution after alpha-beta-depleted transplantation in children (dated by TCRdb to the mid-2010s). Regarding the study in general: Using TCR repertoire profiling, the study quantitatively followed how T-cell immune reconstitution unfolded in children after TCRalphabeta/CD19-depleted allogeneic hematopoietic cell transplantation.

V is cut by 2 bases and J by 5 bases, and the space between the germline ends is 9 bases. Reading from cysteine to phenylalanine, the CDR3 counts 13 amino acids. The read is trimmed to its CDR3 DNA, 39 bases read in frame from base 1. The germline V gene (reference sequence) sets CDR1 to LGHDT and CDR2 to YNNKEL. The method behind the library was PCR. The reads were generated on an Illumina HiSeq 2500. Molecular barcoding was employed in the preparation of TCR libraries, with unique molecular identifiers being used to normalize TCRbeta repertoire quantification. TCRdb reran the public reads through fastp at Q25 and MiXCR, keeping productive beta chains. All rows with the same CDR3 protein become a single entry with the most common DNA and genes. In all, the sample holds approximately 590,000 distinct CDR3 sequences, and over 9.5% of those were seen once. The top ten constitute less than 5% of the sample.

Here the chain combines TRBV3-1 and TRBJ2-5; no D gene can be assigned with confidence. The sequencing used PBMCs from the stem cell graft donor, collected from the stem cell graft. This TCR derives from a human donor who donated a stem cell graft to a child with acute myeloid leukemia. The CDR3 amino acid sequence is: CASSQSSLETQYF. The DNA sequence is as follows: TGTGCCAGCAGCCAATCTAGTCTGGAGACCCAGTACTTC.